The clone carrying this TCR beta chain was observed a handful of times. These data are taken from a study of shared T cell receptors in the human thymus. Assay: immunoSEQ multiplex PCR; the TCRdb copy retains only in-frame clones and omits some. The repertoire holds fewer than 700,000 clones, with roughly 90% as singletons. Trimming shortened V by 2 bases and J by 6 bases, and 14 bases separated the two germline ends. Germline CDR1 and CDR2: MNHEY and SVGAGI. CDR3 size: 14 residues. Another study also made use of these data, one on human thymus T cells.

This sequence was found in a boy younger than two with a congenital heart defect. Sequenced input: thymocytes. The chain uses TRBV6-5 and TRBJ2-7, with a possible D match to TRBD2 (6 bases). The CDR3, as DNA: TGTGCCAGCAGTTACGGTGCGACTAGTTGCGAGCAGTACTTC. It is translated as CASSYGATSCEQYF.